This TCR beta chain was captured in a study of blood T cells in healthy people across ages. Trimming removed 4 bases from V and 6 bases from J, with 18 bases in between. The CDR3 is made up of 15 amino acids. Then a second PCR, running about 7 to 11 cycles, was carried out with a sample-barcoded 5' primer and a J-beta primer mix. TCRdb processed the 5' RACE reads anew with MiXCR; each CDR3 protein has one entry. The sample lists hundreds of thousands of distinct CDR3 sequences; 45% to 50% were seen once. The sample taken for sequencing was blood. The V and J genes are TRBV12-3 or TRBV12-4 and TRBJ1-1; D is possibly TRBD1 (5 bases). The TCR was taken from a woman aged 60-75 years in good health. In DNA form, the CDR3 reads TGTGCCAGCAGTTGGCTTGAGGTTGGGACTTCTGAAGCTTTCTTT. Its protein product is CASSWLEVGTSEAFF.